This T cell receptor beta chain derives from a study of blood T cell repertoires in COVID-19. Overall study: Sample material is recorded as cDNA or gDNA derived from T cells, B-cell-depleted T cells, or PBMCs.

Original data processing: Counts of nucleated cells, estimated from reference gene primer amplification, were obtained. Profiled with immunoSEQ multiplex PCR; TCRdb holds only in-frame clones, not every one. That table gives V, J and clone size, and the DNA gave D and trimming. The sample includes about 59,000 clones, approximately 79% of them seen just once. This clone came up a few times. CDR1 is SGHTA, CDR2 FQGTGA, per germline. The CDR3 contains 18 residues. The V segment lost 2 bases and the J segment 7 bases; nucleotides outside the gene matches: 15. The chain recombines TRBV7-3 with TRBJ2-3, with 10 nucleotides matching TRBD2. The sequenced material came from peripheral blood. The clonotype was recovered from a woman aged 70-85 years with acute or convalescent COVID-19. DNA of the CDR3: TGTGCCAGCAGCTTAGGCCTAGCGGGGGCCTCAATCCCAAATACGCAGTATTTT. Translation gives CASSLGLAGASIPNTQYF.